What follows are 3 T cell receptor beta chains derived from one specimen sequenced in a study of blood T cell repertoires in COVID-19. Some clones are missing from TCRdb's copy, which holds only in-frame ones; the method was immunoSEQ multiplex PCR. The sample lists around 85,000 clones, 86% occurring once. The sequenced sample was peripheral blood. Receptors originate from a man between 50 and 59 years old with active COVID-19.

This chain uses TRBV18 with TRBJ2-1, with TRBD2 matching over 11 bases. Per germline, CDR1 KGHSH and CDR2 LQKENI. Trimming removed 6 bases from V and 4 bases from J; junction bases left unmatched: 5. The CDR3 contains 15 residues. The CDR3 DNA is TGTGCCAGCTCCAAGGGGACTAGCGGATACAATGAGCAGTTCTTC. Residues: CASSKGTSGYNEQFF.

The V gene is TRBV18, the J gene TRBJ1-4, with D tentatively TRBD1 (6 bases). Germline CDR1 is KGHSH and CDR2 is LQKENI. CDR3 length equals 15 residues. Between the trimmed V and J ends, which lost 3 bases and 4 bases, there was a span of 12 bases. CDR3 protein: CASSPRQALNEKLFF. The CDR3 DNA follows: TGTGCCAGCTCACCGAGACAGGCCCTTAATGAAAAACTGTTTTTT.

The CDR3 loop reads CASSFVSTYNNEQFF. DNA of the CDR3: TGTGCCAGCAGCTTTGTCTCGACATACAACAATGAGCAGTTCTTC. The chain is built from TRBV5-5 and TRBJ2-1; D uncertain. V was trimmed by 2 bases and J by 5 bases, leaving 14 bases between them. Germline CDR1 and CDR2: SGHKS and YYEKEE (reference sequence). The CDR3 has 15 residues.